This T cell receptor beta chain was sequenced for a study of CD8+ T cells in alopecia areata. Whole-study findings and limits: Scalp clonality, together with expanded CD8+ clones among the top 100, fell significantly with tofacitinib. One nonresponder leaves baseline CD8+ expansion's link to response uncertain.

Sequencing relied on a cDNA template that was reverse transcribed from extracted RNA. Data came from immunoSEQ multiplex PCR; TCRdb stores just in-frame clones and leaves some out. The sample lists about 190,000 clones; about three fifths were seen once. Notes on this clone: As yet, its antigen is unknown.

Sample treatment: oral pan-JAK inhibitor, 5-10 mg twice daily. The CDR3 sequence is 14 residues long. The germline gives CDR1 MGHRA, CDR2 YSYEKL. V lost 6 bases and J 0 bases, leaving 10 bases between the germline ends. The sequencing used CD4+ T cells sorted from blood, collected at week 4, from a patient treated with tofacitinib. The V gene is TRBV4-1, the J gene TRBJ2-3; no clear D. This clonotype was obtained from a human donor with alopecia areata. The CDR3 here is CASSRRISTDTQYF. CDR3 nucleotides: TGCGCCAGCAGTCGACGGATAAGCACAGATACGCAGTATTTT.